This passage covers 5 T cell receptor beta chains from one sample sequenced in a study of tissue T cells after allogeneic stem cell transplantation. Some clones are missing from TCRdb's copy, which holds only in-frame ones; the method was immunoSEQ multiplex PCR. The table includes just over 9,000 clones, more than 50% detected once. This specimen consisted of tissue from the jejunum, obtained at autopsy. The source of these receptors is a female donor aged 60 or older with lung cancer.

This clone has a single count. The chain is built from TRBV5-1 and TRBJ1-4; TRBD1 might be the D (6 bases). Germline V lookup: CDR1 SGHRS, CDR2 YFSETQ. CDR3 size: 15 residues. V shed 4 bases and J shed 8 bases, with 18 bases lying between them. The CDR3 is CASSLGTTRGEKLFF. CDR3 DNA: TGCGCCAGCAGCCTCGGGACGACAAGGGGGGAAAAACTGTTTTTT.

CDR3 coding DNA: TGTGCCAGTAGTCCCGCCGGGGGGGGCTACACCTTC. This codes for CASSPAGGGYTF. The V call is TRBV19, the J call TRBJ1-2, with D perhaps matching TRBD1 (5 bases). V was shortened by 5 bases and J by 8 bases, with 12 bases between the two germline ends. The CDR3 has 12 residues. Per the germline V gene, CDR1 is LNHDA and CDR2 is SQIVND (reference sequence).

The genes are TRBV10-3 and TRBJ2-7, with TRBD2 matching 8 bases. The CDR3 contains 14 residues. Germline V gene lookup returns CDR1 ENHRY and CDR2 SYGVKD. The V gene end was trimmed by 4 bases and the J gene end by 5 bases; junction bases not matched to a gene: 7. The CDR3 coding sequence is TGTGCCATCAGTGTCGGCGGGGGGCGCGACGAGCAGTACTTC. Protein sequence: CAISVGGGRDEQYF.

V gene TRBV29-1 combines with J gene TRBJ1-4; D is unclear. The germline gives CDR1 SQVTM, CDR2 ANQGSEA. The CDR3 is 13 amino acids. Trimming took 4 bases from V and 4 from J, leaving 10 bases between them. The CDR3 region is CSVGAQINEKLFF. The CDR3 DNA follows: TGCAGCGTTGGGGCGCAGATTAATGAAAAACTGTTTTTT. The full variable domain, in which reference TRBV29-1 and TRBJ1-4 provide the parts outside the CDR3, is SAVISQKPSRDICQRGTSLTIQCQVDSQVTMMFWYRQQPGQSLTLIATANQGSEATYESGFVIDKFPISRPNLTFSTLTVSNMSPEDSSIYLCSVGAQINEKLFFGSGTQLSVL.

The chain has TRBV5-1 and TRBJ1-1, with D maybe TRBD1 (6 bases). The CDR3 spans 14 residues. V lost 4 bases, J lost 4 bases, and 14 bases lay in between. The germline V gene has CDR1 SGHRS and CDR2 YFSETQ. In nucleotides, the CDR3 is TGCGCCAGCAGCGGCGGACAGTATTTCACTGAAGCTTTCTTT. As protein: CASSGGQYFTEAFF.